Listed below are T cell receptor beta chains from one sample, sequenced in a study of healthy donors' naive CD4 and CD8 T cells. TCRdb processed the reads anew with MiXCR; each CDR3 protein has one entry. The sample gives about 180,000 distinct CDR3 sequences, about four fifths of which show up once; around 2% is in the top ten. Sequenced material: naive CD4+ and CD8+ T cells sorted from blood, pooled from several donors. These receptors were taken from a pool of human donors in good health; the sample pools cells from several healthy donors. Both conserved end residues are part of each CDR3. A D gene is named only where the DNA matches it firmly. Not all rows give a size; the values are once, few, many and, for expanded clones, a class.

clone_size	j_call	d_call	v_call	cdr3_aa	cdr3_nt
-	TRBJ2-1	TRBD1	TRBV2	CARGDRVTEQFF	TGTGCCAGAGGAGACAGGGTGACTGAGCAGTTCTTC
-	TRBJ1-3	-	TRBV29-1	CSVFAGSGTIYF	TGCAGCGTTTTCGCAGGGTCCGGCACCATATATTTT
-	TRBJ2-3	-	TRBV29-1	CSLEEIGVATDTQYF	TGCAGCCTTGAGGAGATCGGGGTAGCGACAGATACGCAGTATTTT
-	TRBJ1-5	-	TRBV29-1	CSVAKGEGNQPQHF	TGCAGCGTCGCCAAAGGGGAGGGCAATCAGCCCCAGCATTTT
-	TRBJ2-5	-	TRBV27	CASSSYLGLETQYF	TGTGCCAGCAGTTCCTATTTGGGGCTCGAGACCCAGTACTTC
-	TRBJ2-1	-	TRBV29-1	CSVEGGGLEQFF	TGCAGCGTTGAAGGAGGAGGTCTCGAGCAGTTCTTC
-	TRBJ1-2	TRBD1	TRBV20-1	CSARANDRGRGGYTF	TGCAGTGCTAGAGCTAACGACAGGGGGCGCGGTGGCTACACCTTC
-	TRBJ2-1	-	TRBV27	CASSFGRSSYNEQFF	TGTGCCAGCAGTTTTGGCCGGTCCTCCTACAATGAGCAGTTCTTC
few	TRBJ2-7	TRBD1	TRBV29-1	CSVRTGGAPGEQYF	TGCAGCGTGAGGACAGGGGGCGCCCCGGGAGAGCAGTACTTC
once	TRBJ2-3	-	TRBV24-1	CATSDSTDTQYF	TGTGCCACCAGTGACTCCACAGATACGCAGTATTTT
-	TRBJ2-1	-	TRBV6-5	CASRLSMRLGEQFF	TGTGCCAGCAGACTTTCCATGCGCCTGGGTGAGCAGTTCTTC
few	TRBJ1-5	-	TRBV6-2/TRBV6-3	CASSYSNGGSQPQHF	TGTGCCAGCAGTTACTCTAACGGGGGAAGTCAGCCCCAGCATTTT
-	TRBJ1-1	-	TRBV29-1	CSVESGTITEAFF	TGCAGCGTTGAATCCGGGACGATCACTGAAGCTTTCTTT
-	TRBJ1-2	-	TRBV29-1	CSVAVVGRPGYTF	TGCAGCGTTGCGGTGGTCGGGCGACCTGGCTACACCTTC
-	TRBJ2-1	TRBD2	TRBV5-6	CASSLVLGGDNEQFF	TGTGCCAGCAGCTTGGTACTCGGGGGGGACAATGAGCAGTTCTTC
few	TRBJ2-2	TRBD2	TRBV29-1	CSVGAPSGIAGTGELFF	TGCAGCGTTGGGGCGCCTAGCGGGATCGCAGGCACCGGGGAGCTGTTTTTT
once	TRBJ2-5	TRBD1	TRBV4-2	CASSQGDRGLRETQYF	TGTGCCAGCAGCCAAGGAGACAGGGGGCTTCGGGAGACCCAGTACTTC
few	TRBJ2-6	-	TRBV4-1	CASSQDQTATGANVLTF	TGCGCCAGCAGCCAAGATCAAACAGCCACTGGGGCCAACGTCCTGACTTTC
-	TRBJ2-3	-	TRBV7-2	CASSFGVGDTQYF	TGTGCCAGCAGCTTCGGGGTAGGAGATACGCAGTATTTT
-	TRBJ2-5	TRBD1	TRBV29-1	CSVDLPGTARETQYF	TGCAGCGTTGATCTCCCTGGGACAGCTAGAGAGACCCAGTACTTC
-	TRBJ1-2	-	TRBV5-6	CASSPWGTYGYTF	TGTGCCAGCAGCCCATGGGGAACCTATGGCTACACCTTC
-	TRBJ2-5	-	TRBV6-1	CASSEAGAPRF	TGTGCCAGCAGTGAAGCGGGAGCACCGCGGTTC
-	TRBJ2-1	TRBD2	TRBV5-6	CASSFTGLVVNEQFF	TGTGCCAGCAGCTTTACGGGACTAGTTGTCAATGAGCAGTTCTTC
-	TRBJ2-4	TRBD2	TRBV7-2	CASSLARRTTGGPGYF	TGTGCCAGCAGCTTAGCGCGTCGCACGACGGGAGGGCCTGGGTACTTC
-	TRBJ1-1	-	TRBV6-2/TRBV6-3	CASSPVGLHTEAFF	TGTGCCAGCAGCCCGGTTGGTCTTCACACTGAAGCTTTCTTT
-	TRBJ2-3	-	TRBV6-2/TRBV6-3	CASQRGFKDTQYF	TGTGCCAGCCAGAGAGGTTTCAAAGATACGCAGTATTTT
-	TRBJ2-1	TRBD2	TRBV6-2/TRBV6-3	CASRLAGGLRPYNEQFF	TGTGCCAGCAGACTAGCGGGGGGCCTCCGACCCTACAATGAGCAGTTCTTC
-	TRBJ2-5	-	TRBV12-3/TRBV12-4	CASSFLWETQYF	TGTGCCAGCAGTTTTCTGTGGGAGACCCAGTACTTC
-	TRBJ2-7	TRBD2	TRBV29-1	CSAVIQGTSIYF	TGCAGCGCTGTCATCCAAGGGACTAGCATCTACTTC
-	TRBJ2-7	-	TRBV19	CASSIVAGERYEQYF	TGTGCCAGTAGTATCGTTGCCGGGGAACGCTACGAGCAGTACTTC
-	TRBJ2-3	TRBD1	TRBV19	CATRDSPSTDTQYF	TGTGCCACCAGGGACAGTCCTAGCACAGATACGCAGTATTTT
-	TRBJ2-5	-	TRBV24-1	CATSDSAETQYF	TGTGCCACCAGTGATTCAGCGGAGACCCAGTACTTC
-	TRBJ2-1	-	TRBV6-5	CASGSTEQFF	TGTGCCAGCGGGTCCACGGAGCAGTTCTTC
-	TRBJ2-1	-	TRBV29-1	CSVRDLEGYNEQFF	TGCAGCGTTCGGGACTTGGAGGGTTACAATGAGCAGTTCTTC
-	TRBJ1-2	-	TRBV18	CASSPPTDRGYGYTF	TGTGCCAGCTCACCACCTACTGACCGAGGCTATGGCTACACCTTC
-	TRBJ2-3	TRBD2	TRBV18	CASSPSSGASTDTQYF	TGTGCCAGCTCACCCTCTAGCGGAGCTAGCACAGATACGCAGTATTTT
-	TRBJ1-6	-	TRBV27	CASSFAGRNSPLHF	TGTGCCAGCAGTTTCGCAGGGCGAAATTCACCCCTCCACTTT
-	TRBJ1-2	-	TRBV29-1	CSVESGPRGYTF	TGCAGCGTTGAATCGGGGCCGAGGGGCTACACCTTC
-	TRBJ2-1	-	TRBV19	CASSRTPTSDEQFF	TGTGCCAGTAGTAGAACTCCCACCAGCGATGAGCAGTTCTTC
-	TRBJ1-6	-	TRBV6-4	CASRQDKGYNSPLHF	TGTGCCAGCAGGCAAGACAAGGGATATAATTCACCCCTCCACTTT
-	TRBJ1-1	-	TRBV27	CASTSLGTGYTEAFF	TGTGCCAGCACTTCTCTCGGGACGGGATACACTGAAGCTTTCTTT
-	TRBJ2-1	-	TRBV6-2/TRBV6-3	CASSPNIVYYNEQFF	TGTGCCAGCAGCCCCAATATAGTCTACTACAATGAGCAGTTCTTC
-	TRBJ1-2	-	TRBV29-1	CSAEWGGGYTF	TGCAGCGCCGAGTGGGGCGGCGGCTACACCTTC
-	TRBJ1-1	-	TRBV6-5	CASRSVNRNTEAFF	TGTGCCAGTCGTAGTGTGAACAGAAACACTGAAGCTTTCTTT
-	TRBJ1-5	-	TRBV19	CASSLDWGRGGQPQHF	TGTGCCAGTAGCCTTGACTGGGGCAGGGGAGGCCAGCCCCAGCATTTT
-	TRBJ1-1	-	TRBV2	CASTDVDVNTEAFF	TGTGCCAGCACCGATGTAGACGTGAACACTGAAGCTTTCTTT
-	TRBJ2-5	-	TRBV24-1	CATSDLRETQYF	TGTGCCACCAGTGATTTGCGGGAGACCCAGTACTTC
-	TRBJ2-7	TRBD2	TRBV19	CASSKRDVTYEQYF	TGTGCCAGTAGTAAGCGGGACGTAACCTACGAGCAGTACTTC
-	TRBJ1-6	TRBD1	TRBV6-5	CASRLTGGSNSPLHF	TGTGCCAGCAGGCTTACAGGGGGTTCGAATTCACCCCTCCACTTT
-	TRBJ2-1	-	TRBV29-1	CSVERRNGNEQFF	TGCAGCGTTGAGCGCAGGAATGGCAATGAGCAGTTCTTC
-	TRBJ1-1	-	TRBV2	CASSEVWVNTEAFF	TGTGCCAGCAGTGAAGTCTGGGTTAACACTGAAGCTTTCTTT
-	TRBJ2-7	-	TRBV29-1	CSVGGRIGTYEQYF	TGCAGCGTTGGGGGCAGAATAGGCACCTACGAGCAGTACTTC
-	TRBJ2-5	TRBD2	TRBV6-2/TRBV6-3	CASSYFLAGGEETQYF	TGTGCCAGCAGTTACTTTCTGGCGGGGGGAGAGGAGACCCAGTACTTC
-	TRBJ2-3	TRBD1	TRBV6-5	CASRPSGTGSTDTQYF	TGTGCCAGCAGACCCTCCGGGACAGGGAGTACAGATACGCAGTATTTT